This T cell receptor beta chain is drawn from a study of naive and memory T cell subsets. An oligonucleotide containing a UMI was ligated to the 3' end of TCR cDNA. Whole blood, around 2.5 ml, came from adult healthy volunteers. This clonotype was counted between two and nine times. The target antigen is unknown. Study-level points and caveats: TCR transcript changes with activation or differentiation may affect this RNA method.

Amplification of ligated cDNA took four PCR rounds with SP2 and nested alpha and beta constant primers. For blood and skin samples, reverse transcription used TCR alpha and beta constant primers. TCRdb reprocessed the 5' RACE reads via MiXCR and lists one record per CDR3 protein. The sample includes 30,000 or so distinct CDR3 sequences, approximately 15% of them seen just once. This TCR was recovered from a female donor in good health.

The CDR3 here is CATSDPARAGDTQYF. In DNA form, the CDR3 reads TGTGCCACCAGTGACCCCGCCAGGGCCGGGGATACGCAGTATTTT. The V gene is TRBV24-1, the J gene TRBJ2-3, with D possibly TRBD1 on 5 matching bases. The germline V gene encodes CDR1 KGHDR and CDR2 SFDVKD. CDR3 length: 15 residues. Deletions cut 4 bases from V and 6 bases from J, with 16 bases between.